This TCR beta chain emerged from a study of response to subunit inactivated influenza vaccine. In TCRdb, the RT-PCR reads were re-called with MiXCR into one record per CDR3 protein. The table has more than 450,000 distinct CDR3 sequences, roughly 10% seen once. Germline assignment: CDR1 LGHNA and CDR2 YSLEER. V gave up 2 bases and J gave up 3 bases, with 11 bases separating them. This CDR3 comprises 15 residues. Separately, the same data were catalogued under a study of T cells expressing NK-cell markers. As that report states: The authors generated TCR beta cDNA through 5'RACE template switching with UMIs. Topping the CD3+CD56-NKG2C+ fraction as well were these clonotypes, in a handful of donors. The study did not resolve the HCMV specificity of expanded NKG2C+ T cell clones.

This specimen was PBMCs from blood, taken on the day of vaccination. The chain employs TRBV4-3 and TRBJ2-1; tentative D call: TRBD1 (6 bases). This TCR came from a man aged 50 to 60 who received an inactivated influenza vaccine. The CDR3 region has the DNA TGCGCCAGCAGCCAAAACAGGGCATACTACAATGAGCAGTTCTTC. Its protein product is CASSQNRAYYNEQFF.